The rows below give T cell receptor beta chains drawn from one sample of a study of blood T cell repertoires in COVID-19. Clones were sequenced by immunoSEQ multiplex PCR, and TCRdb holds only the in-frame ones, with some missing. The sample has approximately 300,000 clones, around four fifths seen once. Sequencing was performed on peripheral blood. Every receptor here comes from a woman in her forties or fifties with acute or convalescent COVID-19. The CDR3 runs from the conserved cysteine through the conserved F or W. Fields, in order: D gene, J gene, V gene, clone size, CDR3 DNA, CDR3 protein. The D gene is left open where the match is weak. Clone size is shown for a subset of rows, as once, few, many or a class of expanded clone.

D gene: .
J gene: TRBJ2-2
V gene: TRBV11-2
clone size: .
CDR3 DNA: TGTGCCAGCAGCTCTCAGTTGAACACCGGGGAGCTGTTTTTT
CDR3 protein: CASSSQLNTGELFF

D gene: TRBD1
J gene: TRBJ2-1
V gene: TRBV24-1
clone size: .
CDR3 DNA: TGTGCCACCAGTGATGGGACAGGGTACAATGAGCAGTTCTTC
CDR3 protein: CATSDGTGYNEQFF

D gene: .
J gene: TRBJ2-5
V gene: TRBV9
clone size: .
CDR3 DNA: TGTGCCAGCAGCGAATTCGGAGACGGGAAAACGCAAGAGACCCAGTACTTC
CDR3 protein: CASSEFGDGKTQETQYF

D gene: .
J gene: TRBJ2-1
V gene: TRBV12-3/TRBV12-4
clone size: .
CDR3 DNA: TGTGCCAGCAGTCCCTATTCTGACAAAGATCGGTTCTTC
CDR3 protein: CASSPYSDKDRFF

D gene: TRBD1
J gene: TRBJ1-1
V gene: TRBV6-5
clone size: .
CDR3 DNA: TGTGCCAGCAATCGCGGACAGGGGAACACTGAAGCTTTCTTT
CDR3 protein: CASNRGQGNTEAFF

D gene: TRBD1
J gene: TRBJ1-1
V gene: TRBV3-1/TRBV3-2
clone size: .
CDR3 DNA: TGTGCCAGCAGCCATCAAAACCCGGGACAGGGGAACACTGAAGCTTTCTTT
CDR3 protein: CASSHQNPGQGNTEAFF

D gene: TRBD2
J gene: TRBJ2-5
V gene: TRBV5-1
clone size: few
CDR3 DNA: TGCGCCAGCAGCCTAGGACTAGCGGGGGGGATGGAGACCCAGTACTTC
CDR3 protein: CASSLGLAGGMETQYF

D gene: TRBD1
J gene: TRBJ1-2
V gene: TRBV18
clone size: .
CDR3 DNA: TGTGCCAGCTCACCCGAGACAGGGGGAAACTATGGCTACACCTTC
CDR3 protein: CASSPETGGNYGYTF

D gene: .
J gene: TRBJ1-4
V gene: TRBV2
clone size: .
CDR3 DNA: TGTGCCAGCAGTGAGGGCAGGGCGGTTGAAAAACTGTTTTTT
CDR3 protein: CASSEGRAVEKLFF

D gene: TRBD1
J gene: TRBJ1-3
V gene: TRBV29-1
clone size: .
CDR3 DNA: TGCAGCGTTGAAAAGACAGGGGCTGGAAACACCATATATTTT
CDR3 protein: CSVEKTGAGNTIYF

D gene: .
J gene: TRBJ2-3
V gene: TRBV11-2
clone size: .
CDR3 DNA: TGTGCCAGCAGCTTAGATCGGGATAGCGTAACGCAGTATTTT
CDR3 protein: CASSLDRDSVTQYF

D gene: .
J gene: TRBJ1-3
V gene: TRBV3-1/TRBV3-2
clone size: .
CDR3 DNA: TGTGCCAGCAGCCTCATTCTAGGGGCTGGAAACACCATATATTTT
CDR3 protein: CASSLILGAGNTIYF

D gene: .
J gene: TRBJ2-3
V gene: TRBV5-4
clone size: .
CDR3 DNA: TGTGCCAGCAGCTTGGAGCAGGGGAGTTCAGATACGCAGTATTTT
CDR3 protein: CASSLEQGSSDTQYF

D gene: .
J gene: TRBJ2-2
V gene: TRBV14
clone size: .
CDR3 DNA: TGTGCCAGCAGCCAAAAGCGTGAGCTTAACACCGGGGAGCTGTTTTTT
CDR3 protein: CASSQKRELNTGELFF

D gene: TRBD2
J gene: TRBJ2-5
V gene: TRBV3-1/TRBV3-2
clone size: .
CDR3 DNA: TGTGCCAGCAGCCAAAGACGGACTAGCGGGGGGGGAGAGACCCAGTACTTC
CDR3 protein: CASSQRRTSGGGETQYF

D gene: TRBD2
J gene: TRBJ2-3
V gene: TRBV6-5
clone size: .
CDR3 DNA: TGTGCCAGCAATATAGCGGGGGGTAGGACAGATACGCAGTATTTT
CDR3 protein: CASNIAGGRTDTQYF

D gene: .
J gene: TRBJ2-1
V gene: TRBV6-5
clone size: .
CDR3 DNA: TGTGCCAGCAGTTACTCGAGGAATGAGCAGTTCTTC
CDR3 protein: CASSYSRNEQFF

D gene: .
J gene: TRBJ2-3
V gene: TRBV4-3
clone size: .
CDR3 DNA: TGCGCCAGCAGCCAAGACAGGGGAGGGGGCACAGATACGCAGTATTTT
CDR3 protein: CASSQDRGGGTDTQYF

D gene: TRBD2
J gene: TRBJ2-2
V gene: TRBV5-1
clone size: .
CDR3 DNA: TGCGCCAGCAGCTTGGGGCCGGGAGGGCCCGGCACCGGGGAGCTGTTTTTT
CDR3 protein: CASSLGPGGPGTGELFF

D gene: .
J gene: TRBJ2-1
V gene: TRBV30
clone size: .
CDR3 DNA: TGTGCCTGGAGTGTAAAGGGATTTGCTGGGACAGAGCAGTTCTTC
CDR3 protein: CAWSVKGFAGTEQFF

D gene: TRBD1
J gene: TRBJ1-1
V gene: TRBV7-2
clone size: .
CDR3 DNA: TGTGCCAGCAGGGGGGACAGAACCACTGAAGCTTTCTTT
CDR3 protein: CASRGDRTTEAFF